Given below is one TCR beta chain in context. Its matching antigen is unknown. The data belong to a study of OX40 agonist ivuxolimab in advanced cancers. Overall study context: Two patients with cutaneous melanoma and one with hepatocellular carcinoma, three in total, showed partial responses.

Trimming stripped 7 bases from V and 8 bases from J, with 18 bases between. Germline V CDR1 and CDR2: SEHNR, FQNEAQ (reference sequence). This CDR3 spans 13 amino acids. TCRdb's copy holds only in-frame clones and misses some; the assay was immunoSEQ multiplex PCR. The sample records tens of thousands of clones, 87% being singletons. Study-level findings and limits: Both blood CD4+ and CD8+ T cells showed clonal growth by week 6 at 0.1 to 3.0 mg/kg.

The V and J genes are TRBV7-9 and TRBJ2-7, with D possibly matching TRBD2 (7 bases). The sequences come from CD4+ or CD8+ T cells sorted from blood, collected in a trial of the OX40 agonist ivuxolimab. The receptor's source is an adult with an advanced solid tumor such as melanoma, head and neck, liver or kidney cancer. In DNA, the CDR3 is TGTGCCAGCATAAAGGGGGGAGGGGGACAGCAGTACTTC. It codes for CASIKGGGGQQYF.